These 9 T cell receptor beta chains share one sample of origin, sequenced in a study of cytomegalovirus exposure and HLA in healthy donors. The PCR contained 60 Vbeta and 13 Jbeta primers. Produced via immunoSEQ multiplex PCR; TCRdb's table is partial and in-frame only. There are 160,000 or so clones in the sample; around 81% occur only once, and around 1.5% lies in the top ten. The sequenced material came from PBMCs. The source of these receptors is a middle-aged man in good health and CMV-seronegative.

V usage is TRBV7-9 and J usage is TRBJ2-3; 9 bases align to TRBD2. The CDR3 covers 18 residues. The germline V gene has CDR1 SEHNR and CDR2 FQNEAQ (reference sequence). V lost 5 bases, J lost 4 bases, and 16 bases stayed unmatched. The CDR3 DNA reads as TGTGCCAGCAGCAAAAAATTGCGGTTAGCGGGAGTGGCAGATACGCAGTATTTT. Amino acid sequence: CASSKKLRLAGVADTQYF.

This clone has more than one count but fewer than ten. The CDR3 sequence: CASSQVNRITEAFF. The CDR3 DNA sequence: TGCGCCAGCAGCCAAGTTAACAGGATCACTGAAGCTTTCTTT. V is TRBV4-1 and J is TRBJ1-1; a weak D match, TRBD1 (5 bases). V lost 1 base and J lost 4, with 10 bases in between. Germline V lookup: CDR1 MGHRA, CDR2 YSYEKL. There are 14 residues in the CDR3.

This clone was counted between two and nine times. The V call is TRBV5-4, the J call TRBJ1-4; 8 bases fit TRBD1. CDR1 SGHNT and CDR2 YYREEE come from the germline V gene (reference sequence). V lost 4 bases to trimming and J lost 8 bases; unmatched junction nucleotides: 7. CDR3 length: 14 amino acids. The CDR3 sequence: CASSRTGMEEKLFF. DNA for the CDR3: TGTGCCAGCAGCCGGACAGGGATGGAAGAAAAACTGTTTTTT.

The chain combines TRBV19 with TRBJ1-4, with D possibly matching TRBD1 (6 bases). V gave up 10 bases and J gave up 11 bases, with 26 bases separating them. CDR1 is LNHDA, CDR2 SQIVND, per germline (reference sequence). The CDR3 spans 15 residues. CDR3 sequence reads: CATSLRDKGQGKLFF. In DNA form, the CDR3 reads TGTGCCACTTCCTTAAGAGACAAAGGTCAGGGGAAACTGTTTTTT.

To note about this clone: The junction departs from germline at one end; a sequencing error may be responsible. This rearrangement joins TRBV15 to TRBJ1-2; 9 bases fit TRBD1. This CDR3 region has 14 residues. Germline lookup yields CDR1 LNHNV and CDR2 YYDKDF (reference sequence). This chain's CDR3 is CATSNRDREYDYTF. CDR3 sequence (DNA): TGTGCCACCAGCAACCGGGACAGGGAATATGACTACACCTTC.

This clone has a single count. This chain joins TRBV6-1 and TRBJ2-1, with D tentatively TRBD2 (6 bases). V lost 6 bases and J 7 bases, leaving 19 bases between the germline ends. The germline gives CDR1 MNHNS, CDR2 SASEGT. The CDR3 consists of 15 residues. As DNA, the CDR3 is TGTGCCAGCAGCTCCGGGGCTCGGGAGAGGAATGAGCAGTTCTTC. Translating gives CASSSGARERNEQFF.

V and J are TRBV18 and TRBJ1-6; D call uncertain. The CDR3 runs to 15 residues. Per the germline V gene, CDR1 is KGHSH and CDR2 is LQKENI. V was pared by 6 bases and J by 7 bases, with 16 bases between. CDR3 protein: CASSADRENNSPLHF. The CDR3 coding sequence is TGTGCCAGCTCGGCCGATAGGGAGAACAATTCACCCCTCCACTTT. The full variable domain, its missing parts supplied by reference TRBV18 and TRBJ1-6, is NAGVMQNPRHLVRRRGQEARLRCSPMKGHSHVYWYRQLPEEGLKFMVYLQKENIIDESGMPKERFSAEFPKEGPSILRIQQVVRGDSAAYFCASSADRENNSPLHFGNGTRLTVT.

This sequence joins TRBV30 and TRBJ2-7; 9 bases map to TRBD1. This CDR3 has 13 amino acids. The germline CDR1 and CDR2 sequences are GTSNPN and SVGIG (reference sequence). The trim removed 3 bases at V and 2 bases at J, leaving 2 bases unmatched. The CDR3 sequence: CAWSGDRAYEQYF. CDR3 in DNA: TGTGCCTGGAGCGGGGACAGGGCCTACGAGCAGTACTTC.

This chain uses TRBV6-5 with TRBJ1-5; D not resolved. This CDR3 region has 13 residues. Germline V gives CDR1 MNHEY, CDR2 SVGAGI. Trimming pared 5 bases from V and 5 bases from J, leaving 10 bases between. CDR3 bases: TGTGCCAGCAGTCCTACAGATCATCAGCCCCAGCATTTT. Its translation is CASSPTDHQPQHF.